This entry describes one T cell receptor (beta chain). The data stem from a study of blood T cells in healthy people across ages. Germline V lookup: CDR1 MNHEY, CDR2 SVGEGT. The CDR3 has 13 amino acids. The V gene lost 1 base and the J gene lost 8 bases, with 9 bases spanning the gap. Next came a second PCR, run for about 6 to 12 cycles, which used a sample-barcoded 5' primer along with a J-beta primer mix. Each CDR3 protein is one row after TCRdb ran MiXCR on the 5' RACE reads. Of roughly 2 million distinct CDR3 sequences in the sample, around half were seen once. This sequence joins TRBV6-2 or TRBV6-3 and TRBJ2-1; tentative D call: TRBD1 (5 bases). The origin of this receptor is a woman aged 40 to 50 in good health. The specimen sequenced was blood. In DNA, the CDR3 is TGTGCCAGCAGTTACTTCGTAGGGGATGAGCAGTTCTTC. This sequence encodes CASSYFVGDEQFF.